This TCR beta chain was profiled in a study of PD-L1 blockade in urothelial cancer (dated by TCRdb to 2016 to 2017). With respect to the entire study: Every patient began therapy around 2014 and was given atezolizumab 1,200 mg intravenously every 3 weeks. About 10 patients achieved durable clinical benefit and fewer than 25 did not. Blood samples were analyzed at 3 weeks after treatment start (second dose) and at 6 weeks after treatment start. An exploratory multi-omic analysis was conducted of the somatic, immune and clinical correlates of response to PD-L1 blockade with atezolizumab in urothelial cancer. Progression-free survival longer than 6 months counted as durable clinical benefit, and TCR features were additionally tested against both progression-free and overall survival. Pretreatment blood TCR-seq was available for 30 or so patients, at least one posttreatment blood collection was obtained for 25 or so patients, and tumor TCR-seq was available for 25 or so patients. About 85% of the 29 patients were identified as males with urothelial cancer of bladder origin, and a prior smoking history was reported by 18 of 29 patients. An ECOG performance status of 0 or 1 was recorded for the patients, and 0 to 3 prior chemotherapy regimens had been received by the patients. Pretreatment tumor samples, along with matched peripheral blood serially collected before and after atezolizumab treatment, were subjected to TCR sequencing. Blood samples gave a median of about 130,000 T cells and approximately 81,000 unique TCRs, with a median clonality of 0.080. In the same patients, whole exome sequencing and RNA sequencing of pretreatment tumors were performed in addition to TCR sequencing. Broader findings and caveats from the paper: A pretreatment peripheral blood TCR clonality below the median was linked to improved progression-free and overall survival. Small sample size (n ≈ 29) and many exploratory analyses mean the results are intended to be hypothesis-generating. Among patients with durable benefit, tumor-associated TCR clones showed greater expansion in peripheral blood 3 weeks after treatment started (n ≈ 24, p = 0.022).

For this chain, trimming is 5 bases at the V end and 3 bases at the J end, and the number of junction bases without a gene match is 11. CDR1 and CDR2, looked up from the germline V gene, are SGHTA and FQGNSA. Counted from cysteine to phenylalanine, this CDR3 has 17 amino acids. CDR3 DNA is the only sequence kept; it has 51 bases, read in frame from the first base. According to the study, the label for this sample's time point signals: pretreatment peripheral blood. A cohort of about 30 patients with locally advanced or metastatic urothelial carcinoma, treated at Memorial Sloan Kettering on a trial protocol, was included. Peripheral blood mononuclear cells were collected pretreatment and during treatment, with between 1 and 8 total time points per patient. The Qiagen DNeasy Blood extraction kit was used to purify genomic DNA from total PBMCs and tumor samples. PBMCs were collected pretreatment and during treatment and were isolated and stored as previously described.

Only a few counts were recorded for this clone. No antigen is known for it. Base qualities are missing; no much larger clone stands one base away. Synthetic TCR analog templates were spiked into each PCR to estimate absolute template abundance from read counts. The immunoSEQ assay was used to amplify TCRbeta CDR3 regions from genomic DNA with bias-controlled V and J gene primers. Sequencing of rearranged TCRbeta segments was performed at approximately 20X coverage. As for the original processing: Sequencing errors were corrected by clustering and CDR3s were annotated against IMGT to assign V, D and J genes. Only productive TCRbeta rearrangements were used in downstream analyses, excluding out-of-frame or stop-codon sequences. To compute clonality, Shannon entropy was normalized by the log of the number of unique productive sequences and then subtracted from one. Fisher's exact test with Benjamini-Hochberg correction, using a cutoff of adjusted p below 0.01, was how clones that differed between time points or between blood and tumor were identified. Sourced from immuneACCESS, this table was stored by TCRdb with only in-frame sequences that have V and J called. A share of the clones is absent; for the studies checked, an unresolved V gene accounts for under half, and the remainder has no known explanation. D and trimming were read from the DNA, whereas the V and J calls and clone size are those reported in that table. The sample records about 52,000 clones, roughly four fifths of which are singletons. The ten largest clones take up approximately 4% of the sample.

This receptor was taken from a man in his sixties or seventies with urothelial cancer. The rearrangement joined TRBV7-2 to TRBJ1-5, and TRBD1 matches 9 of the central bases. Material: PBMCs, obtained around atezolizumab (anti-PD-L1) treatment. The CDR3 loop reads CASSPMPGTGINQPQHF. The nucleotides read TGTGCCAGCAGCCCTATGCCCGGGACAGGGATCAATCAGCCCCAGCATTTT. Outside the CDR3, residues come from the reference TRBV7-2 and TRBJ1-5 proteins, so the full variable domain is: GAGVSQSPSNKVTEKGKDVELRCDPISGHTALYWYRQSLGQGLEFLIYFQGNSAPDKSGLPSDRFSAERTGGSVSTLTIQRTQQEDSAVYLCASSPMPGTGINQPQHFGDGTRLSIL.